This T cell receptor (beta chain) was documented in a study of regulatory T cells in long-lasting Graves disease. The germline gives CDR1 ENHRY, CDR2 SYGVKD. V lost 2 bases and J lost 7, with 5 bases in between. This CDR3 comprises 11 residues. This clonotype came up many times. Time point in this sample: newly diagnosed GD, antithyroid drugs for less than 3 months. Generation of the TCR library employed RNA extracted from PBMCs. Both iRepertoire HTBI primers and Arm-PCR of CDR3 regions were used to build the TCR beta libraries. As originally analysed: Across samples, about 56 TRBV and about 15 TRBJ segments were found. TCRdb re-called the multiplex PCR reads through MiXCR, storing one row per CDR3 protein. The V and J calls come from TCRdb's annotation, not from the publication. The table shows a few hundred thousand distinct CDR3 sequences, with roughly 13% occurring only once. These data were also reused for a study on T cells in Graves' hyperthyroidism and ophthalmopathy. That report notes: The TCR CDR3 first-round RT-PCR relied on the HTBI primer set.

This sequence originates from a young man with Graves disease. Material: peripheral blood mononuclear cells (PBMCs), obtained at new diagnosis, from a patient treated with antithyroid drugs. The chain recombines TRBV10-3 with TRBJ2-5; D perhaps matches TRBD2 (5 bases). CDR3 sequence: CAISEAGTQYF. CDR3 DNA sequence: TGTGCCATCAGTGAGGCGGGGACCCAGTACTTC.